The 2 T cell receptor beta chains below all came from one sample that was sequenced in a study of early T cells in non-severe SARS-CoV-2 infection. Using its own MiXCR run on the 5' RACE reads, TCRdb lists one record per CDR3 protein. Counted here are roughly 9,200 distinct CDR3 sequences, about 5% occurring once; the ten biggest clones make up approximately 9.7%. Sequencing was performed on whole blood. The receptors here all came from an adult who was a healthcare worker with PCR-confirmed SARS-CoV-2 infection or an uninfected control (not recorded which).

Within the sample, this clonotype is medium-sized. The gene calls are TRBV20-1 and TRBJ1-1; D perhaps matches TRBD1 (6 bases). The germline CDR1 and CDR2 sequences are DFQATT and SNEGSKA (reference sequence). This CDR3 region has 17 residues. The ends were cut back, 7 bases at V and 0 bases at J, with 24 bases in the middle. The CDR3 DNA is TGCAGTGGGGGGCAACGGCAGGGGCCCTTTATGAACACTGAAGCTTTCTTT. Its translation: CSGGQRQGPFMNTEAFF.

This clonotype was observed many times. The chain is built from TRBV2 and TRBJ2-1; 11 nucleotides agree with TRBD2. CDR1 SNHLY and CDR2 FYNNEI come from the germline V gene. Trimming removed 8 bases from V and 15 bases from J; junction bases left unmatched: 9. This CDR3 has 12 residues. CDR3 region: CASHFSGRARFF. The DNA for the CDR3 is TGTGCCAGCCATTTTAGCGGGAGGGCCCGGTTCTTC.